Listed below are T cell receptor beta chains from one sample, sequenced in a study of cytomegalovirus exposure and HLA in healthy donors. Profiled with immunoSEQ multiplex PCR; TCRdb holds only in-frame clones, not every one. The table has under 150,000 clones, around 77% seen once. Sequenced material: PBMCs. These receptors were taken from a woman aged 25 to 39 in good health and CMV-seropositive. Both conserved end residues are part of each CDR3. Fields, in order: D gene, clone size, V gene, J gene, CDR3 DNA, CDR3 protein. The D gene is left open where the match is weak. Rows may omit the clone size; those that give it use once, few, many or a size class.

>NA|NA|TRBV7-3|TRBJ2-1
TGTGCCAGCAGCCCGCGGGACCGCCGGGAGCAGTTCTTC
CASSPRDRREQFF
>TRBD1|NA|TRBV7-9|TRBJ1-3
TGTGCCAGCAGCTTGTCCGGGACAGGGGGTGACACCATATATTTT
CASSLSGTGGDTIYF
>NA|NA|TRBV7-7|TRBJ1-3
TGTGCTAGCAGCCCGGACACTAACTCTGGAAACACCATATATTTT
CASSPDTNSGNTIYF
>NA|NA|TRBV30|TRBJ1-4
TGTGCTTGGGACCCGTCAGGGGAAAAACTGTTTTTT
CAWDPSGEKLFF
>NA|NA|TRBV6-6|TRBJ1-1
TGTGCCAGCAGTCTCAACGACTGGACTGAAGCTTTCTTT
CASSLNDWTEAFF
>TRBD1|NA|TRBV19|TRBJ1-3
TGTGCCAGTAGCCCTATGGGACAGGGGGGAAACACCATATATTTT
CASSPMGQGGNTIYF
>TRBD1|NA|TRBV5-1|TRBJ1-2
TGCGCCAGCAGCTTGACGGTGGACAGGGCTAACTATGGCTACACCTTC
CASSLTVDRANYGYTF
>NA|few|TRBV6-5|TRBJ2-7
TGTGCCAGCAGTACCGCAGGGTCAGAGCAGTACTTC
CASSTAGSEQYF
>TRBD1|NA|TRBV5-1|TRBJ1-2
TGCGCCAGCAGCTTGGGGACAGGGGGGAATGGCTACACCTTC
CASSLGTGGNGYTF
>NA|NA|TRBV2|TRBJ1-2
TGTGCCAGCAGTGAACGAGGATTTCTCTTCTCCTTC
CASSERGFLFSF
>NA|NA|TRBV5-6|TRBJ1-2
TGTGCCAGCAGCTTGGCCGGGATAAAATATGGCTACACCTTC
CASSLAGIKYGYTF
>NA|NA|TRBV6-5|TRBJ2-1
TGTGCGACCTCACGGGGAATCCACTACAATGAGCAGTTCTTC
CATSRGIHYNEQFF
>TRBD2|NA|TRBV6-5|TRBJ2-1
TGTGCCACCTCAGGACTAGCGGGGGGAGAGAATGAGCAGTTCTTC
CATSGLAGGENEQFF
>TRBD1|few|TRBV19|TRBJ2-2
TGTGCTACAGGGGTGGATGCGAACACCGGGGAGCTGTTTTTT
CATGVDANTGELFF
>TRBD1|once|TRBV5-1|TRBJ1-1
TGCGCCAGCAGCCCGCGGACAGGGACGGACACTGAAGCTTTCTTT
CASSPRTGTDTEAFF
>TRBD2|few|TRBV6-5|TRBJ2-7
TGTGCCAGCAGTTTGTATCCGGGACTAGGCTACGAGCAGTACTTC
CASSLYPGLGYEQYF
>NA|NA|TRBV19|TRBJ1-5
TGTGCCAGTAGTAAGGAGCCTAATCAGCCCCAGCATTTT
CASSKEPNQPQHF
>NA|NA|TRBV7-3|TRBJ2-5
TGTGCCAGCAGCTTAACGCCTAGAGAGACCCAGTACTTC
CASSLTPRETQYF
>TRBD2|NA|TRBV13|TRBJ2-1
TGTGCCAGCAGTCCACCTCATCTTAGCGGGGGGGCATTGTATGAGCAGTTCTTC
CASSPPHLSGGALYEQFF
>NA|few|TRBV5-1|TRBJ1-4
TGCGCCAGCAGCTTGGGATGGCCAACTAATGAAAAACTGTTTTTT
CASSLGWPTNEKLFF
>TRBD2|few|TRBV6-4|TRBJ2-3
TGTGCCAGCAGTGCACTAGCGGGAGGCACAGATACGCAGTATTTT
CASSALAGGTDTQYF
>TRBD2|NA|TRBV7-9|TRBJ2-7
TGTGCCAGCACCTTCTATGCGGGAGGCGAGCAGTACTTC
CASTFYAGGEQYF
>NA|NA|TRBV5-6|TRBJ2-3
TGTGCCAGCAGCTTGACGGGTGCAGATACGCAGTATTTT
CASSLTGADTQYF
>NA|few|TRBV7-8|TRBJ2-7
TGTGCCAGCAGCTTCTCTGGCCGCTACGAGCAGTACTTC
CASSFSGRYEQYF